The 8 T cell receptor beta chains below come from one sample, sequenced in a study of control samples from healthy donors and cancer patients. Method: immunoSEQ multiplex PCR; TCRdb's copy keeps in-frame clones and lacks some. The table has roughly 170,000 clones, roughly 91% seen once. Sequenced sample: blood. Every receptor here comes from a young man in good health.

CDR3 residues: CASSPGTVGNTIYF. The CDR3 DNA sequence: TGTGCCAGCTCACCAGGGACAGTTGGAAACACCATATATTTT. This chain joins TRBV18 and TRBJ1-3, with 7 bases that match TRBD1. CDR3 length: 14 residues. In germline, CDR1 is KGHSH, CDR2 LQKENI. J gave up 3 bases and V 2 bases, and 1 base lay outside the gene matches.

This chain joins TRBV3-1 (or the pseudogene TRBV3-2) and TRBJ2-3, with D perhaps given as TRBD1 or TRBD2 (5 bases each). Trimming shortened V by 0 bases and J by 4 bases, and 8 bases separated the two germline ends. Germline CDR1 and CDR2: LGHDT and YNNKEL (reference sequence). There are 14 residues in the CDR3. The CDR3 bases are TGTGCCAGCAGCCAAGAGCTGGGGGCAGATACGCAGTATTTT. Translating gives CASSQELGADTQYF.

A single count supports this clone. CDR3 sequence reads: CASSLHGERRLAYNEQFF. For the CDR3, the DNA is TGTGCCAGCAGCCTTCACGGGGAGCGTCGACTAGCCTACAATGAGCAGTTCTTC. The chain uses TRBV7-2 and TRBJ2-1, with D maybe TRBD2 (6 bases). CDR3 length: 18 amino acids. Per the germline V gene, CDR1 is SGHTA and CDR2 is FQGNSA. The V gene lost 5 bases and the J gene lost 2 bases, with 22 bases spanning the gap. Full variable domain (missing parts from reference TRBV7-2 and TRBJ2-1): GAGVSQSPSNKVTEKGKDVELRCDPISGHTALYWYRQSLGQGLEFLIYFQGNSAPDKSGLPSDRFSAERTGGSVSTLTIQRTQQEDSAVYLCASSLHGERRLAYNEQFFGPGTRLTVL.

The chain employs TRBV24-1 and TRBJ1-1, with D unresolved. The CDR3 is 12 residues long. Trimming left V 2 bases short and J 2 bases short, with 2 bases between. From germline, CDR1 is KGHDR and CDR2 SFDVKD. The CDR3 spells CATSDSNTEAFF. The CDR3 nucleotides are TGTGCCACCAGTGATTCTAACACTGAAGCTTTCTTT.

This chain links TRBV7-8 with TRBJ2-5; TRBD1 might be the D (6 bases). V lost 2 bases to trimming and J lost 2 bases, with 15 bases between them. The CDR3 loop spans 16 amino acids. The germline V gene encodes CDR1 SGHVS and CDR2 FQNEAQ. CDR3 region: CASSLSVNRAQETQYF. CDR3 coding DNA: TGTGCCAGCAGCTTATCGGTGAACAGGGCACAAGAGACCCAGTACTTC.

The CDR3 protein is CASSLTGANVLTF. CDR3 DNA: TGTGCCAGCAGTTTAACTGGGGCCAACGTCCTGACTTTC. The chain employs TRBV6-2 or TRBV6-3 and TRBJ2-6; D not resolved. V lost 4 bases and J lost 2, with 3 bases in between. The CDR3 loop spans 13 amino acids. Germline CDR1 is MNHEY and CDR2 is SVGEGT.

The rearrangement uses TRBV5-1 and TRBJ2-2, with a tentative D call TRBD1 (6 bases). The germline V gene has CDR1 SGHRS and CDR2 YFSETQ. This CDR3 spans 16 amino acids. V lost 0 bases, J lost 3 bases, and 12 bases lay in between. The CDR3: CASSLEMGAHTGELFF. The CDR3 DNA follows: TGCGCCAGCAGCTTGGAAATGGGGGCCCACACCGGGGAGCTGTTTTTT.

This chain connects TRBV19 to TRBJ2-3; D possibly corresponds to TRBD1 (6 bases). The CDR3 runs 13 residues. V was shortened by 8 bases and J by 1 base, with 10 bases between the two germline ends. In germline, CDR1 is LNHDA, CDR2 SQIVND (reference sequence). The CDR3 is CASWDTRTDTQYF. In nucleotides, the CDR3 is TGTGCCAGTTGGGACACCCGCACAGATACGCAGTATTTT.